A selection of T cell receptor beta chains follows, all from one sample in a study of T cells in Graves' hyperthyroidism and ophthalmopathy. TCRdb processed the multiplex PCR reads anew with MiXCR; each CDR3 protein has one entry. The table records fewer than 600,000 distinct CDR3 sequences, around 13% of them present only once. Sequenced material: blood. All receptors come from a woman in her thirties or forties with Graves' hyperthyroidism. The CDR3 runs from the conserved cysteine through the conserved F or W. Fields, in order: clone size, D gene, J gene, V gene, CDR3 length, CDR3 protein, CDR3 DNA. A D gene is named only where the DNA matches it firmly. The size field is filled for only some rows; it gives once, few, many or a size class.

>many|NA|TRBJ2-5|TRBV28|13
CASSFFPTETQYF
TGTGCCAGCAGTTTCTTTCCGACGGAGACCCAGTACTTC
>NA|NA|TRBJ2-2|TRBV14|16
CASSRNRVPNTGELFF
TGTGCCAGCAGCCGCAACAGGGTTCCGAACACCGGGGAGCTGTTTTTT
>many|NA|TRBJ2-2|TRBV5-1|15
CASSLVEGGTGELFF
TGTGCCAGCAGCTTAGTAGAAGGGGGCACCGGGGAGCTGTTTTTT
>many|TRBD2|TRBJ2-3|TRBV11-2|16
CASSFLAGGPGDTQYF
TGTGCCAGCAGCTTTCTAGCGGGAGGGCCGGGAGATACGCAGTATTTT
>NA|TRBD1|TRBJ2-1|TRBV19|14
CASTLLGDRGQQFF
TGTGCCAGTACCCTATTGGGGGACAGGGGACAGCAGTTCTTC
>many|TRBD2|TRBJ2-1|TRBV7-3|17
CASSLELAGGPGDEQFF
TGTGCCAGCAGCTTAGAACTAGCGGGAGGGCCCGGGGATGAGCAGTTCTTC
>many|TRBD2|TRBJ2-1|TRBV9|20
CASSFPATSGKYDSYNEQFF
TGTGCCAGCAGCTTCCCCGCGACTAGCGGGAAATACGACTCCTACAATGAGCAGTTCTTC
>many|NA|TRBJ2-3|TRBV28|13
CATAQASTDTQYF
TGTGCCACCGCTCAAGCTAGCACAGATACGCAGTATTTT
>few|TRBD2|TRBJ2-3|TRBV15|16
CATIEGTSGFTDTQYF
TGTGCCACCATAGAGGGGACTAGCGGATTCACAGATACGCAGTATTTT
>NA|NA|TRBJ2-1|TRBV19|15
CASSAYTWAGNEQFF
TGTGCCAGTAGCGCTTATACCTGGGCGGGCAATGAGCAGTTCTTC
>few|NA|TRBJ2-7|TRBV7-3|15
CASSSVNGIVDEQYF
TGTGCCAGCAGCTCGGTAAATGGAATAGTGGACGAGCAGTACTTC
>few|NA|TRBJ2-7|TRBV24-1|13
CATSDPQGRWQYF
TGTGCCACCAGTGATCCACAGGGGAGGTGGCAGTACTTC
>NA|NA|TRBJ2-7|TRBV6-5|16
CASSYSRGLQIYEQYF
TGTGCCAGCAGTTACTCGAGAGGCCTGCAAATCTACGAGCAGTACTTC
>NA|TRBD2|TRBJ2-5|TRBV12-3/TRBV12-4|17
CASSPGTSGTMLGTQYF
TGTGCCAGCAGCCCCGGGACTAGCGGGACGATGCTGGGGACCCAGTACTTC